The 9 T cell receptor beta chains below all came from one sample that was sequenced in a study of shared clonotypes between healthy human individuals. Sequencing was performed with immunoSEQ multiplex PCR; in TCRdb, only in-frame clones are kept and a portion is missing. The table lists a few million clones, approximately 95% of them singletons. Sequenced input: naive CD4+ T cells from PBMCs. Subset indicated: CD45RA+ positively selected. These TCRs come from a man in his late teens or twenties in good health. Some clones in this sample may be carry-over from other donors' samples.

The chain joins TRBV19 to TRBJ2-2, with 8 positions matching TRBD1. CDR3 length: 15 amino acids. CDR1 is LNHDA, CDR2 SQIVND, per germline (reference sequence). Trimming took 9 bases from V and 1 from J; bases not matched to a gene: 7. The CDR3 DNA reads TGTGCCAGCAAAGACAGGGGCTTGAACACCGGGGAGCTGTTTTTT. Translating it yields CASKDRGLNTGELFF.

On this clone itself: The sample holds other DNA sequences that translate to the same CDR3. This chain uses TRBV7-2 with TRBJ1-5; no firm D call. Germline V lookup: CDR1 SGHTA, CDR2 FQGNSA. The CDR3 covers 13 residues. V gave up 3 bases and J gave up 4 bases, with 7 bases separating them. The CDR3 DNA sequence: TGTGCCAGCAGCTTGGACGGAAATCAGCCCCAGCATTTT. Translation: CASSLDGNQPQHF.

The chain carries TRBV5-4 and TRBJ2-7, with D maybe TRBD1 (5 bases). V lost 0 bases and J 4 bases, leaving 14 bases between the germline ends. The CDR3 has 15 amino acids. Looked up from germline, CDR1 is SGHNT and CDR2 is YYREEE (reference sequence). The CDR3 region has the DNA TGTGCCAGCAGCTTGGTAGGGGCCCTCAATTACGAGCAGTACTTC. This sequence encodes CASSLVGALNYEQYF.

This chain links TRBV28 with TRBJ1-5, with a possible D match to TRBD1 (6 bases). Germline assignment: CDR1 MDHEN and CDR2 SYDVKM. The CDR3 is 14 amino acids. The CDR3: CSSGGGRSNQPQHF. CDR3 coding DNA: TGTTCCTCCGGCGGGGGCCGCAGCAATCAGCCCCAGCATTTT. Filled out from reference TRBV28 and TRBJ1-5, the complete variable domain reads DVKVTQSSRYLVKRTGEKVFLECVQDMDHENMFWYRQDPGLGLRLIYFSYDVKMKEKGDIPEGYSVSREKKERFSLILESASTNQTSMYLCSSGGGRSNQPQHFGDGTRLSIL.

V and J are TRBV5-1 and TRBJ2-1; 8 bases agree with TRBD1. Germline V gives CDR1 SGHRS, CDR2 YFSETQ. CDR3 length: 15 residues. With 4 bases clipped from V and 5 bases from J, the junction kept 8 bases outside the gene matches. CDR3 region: CASSAQGARDNEQFF. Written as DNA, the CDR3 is TGCGCCAGCAGCGCCCAGGGGGCGCGGGACAATGAGCAGTTCTTC.

CDR3: CASSQGVLGIGYEQYF. Here the CDR3 DNA reads TGCGCCAGCAGCCAAGGGGTACTTGGGATTGGCTACGAGCAGTACTTC. V gene TRBV4-1 combines with J gene TRBJ2-7, with no clear D. Germline V lookup: CDR1 MGHRA, CDR2 YSYEKL. V dropped 1 base and J dropped 3 bases, with 16 bases sitting between them. CDR3 length equals 16 residues.

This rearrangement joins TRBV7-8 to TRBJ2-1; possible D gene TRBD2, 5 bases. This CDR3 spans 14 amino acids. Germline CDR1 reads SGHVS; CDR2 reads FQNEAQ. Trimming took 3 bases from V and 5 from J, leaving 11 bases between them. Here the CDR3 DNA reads TGTGCCAGCAGCTTCAATTCACTAGACAATGAGCAGTTCTTC. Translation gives CASSFNSLDNEQFF.

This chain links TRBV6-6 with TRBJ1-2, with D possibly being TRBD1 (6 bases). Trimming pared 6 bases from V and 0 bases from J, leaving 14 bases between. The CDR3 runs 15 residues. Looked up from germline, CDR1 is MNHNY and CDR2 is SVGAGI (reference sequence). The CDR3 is CASSYGGATNYGYTF. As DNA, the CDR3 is TGTGCCAGCAGCTACGGGGGGGCAACTAACTATGGCTACACCTTC.

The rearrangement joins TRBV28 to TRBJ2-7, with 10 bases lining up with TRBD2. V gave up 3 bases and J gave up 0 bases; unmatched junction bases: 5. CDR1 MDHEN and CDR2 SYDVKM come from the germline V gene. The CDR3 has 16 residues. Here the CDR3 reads CASSFTSGTSSYEQYF. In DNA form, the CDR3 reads TGTGCCAGCAGTTTTACTAGCGGGACTAGCTCCTACGAGCAGTACTTC.